This TCR beta chain originates from a study of cytomegalovirus exposure and HLA in healthy donors. The PCR contained 60 Vbeta and 13 Jbeta primers. This table comes from immunoSEQ multiplex PCR, and its TCRdb copy is limited to in-frame clones, with some not included. The sample lists around 180,000 clones; around 75% were seen once. Study outcomes and limitations: Most TCR sequences were rare, but some public TCRs occurred in many donors. What TCR beta sequences reportedly achieved was accurate prediction of HLA-A and HLA-B alleles in most subjects.

As to this clone: The antigen remains unidentified.

Germline CDR1 and CDR2: SGDLS and YYNGEE. The CDR3 extends over 14 amino acids. V lost 0 bases, J lost 1 base, and 7 bases lay in between. V usage is TRBV9 and J usage is TRBJ1-1, with D maybe TRBD1 (5 bases). The sample consisted of PBMCs. This sequence was found in a woman aged 30 to 39 in good health and CMV-seropositive. DNA for the CDR3: TGTGCCAGCAGCGTAGGACAGCCGAACACTGAAGCTTTCTTT. It translates to CASSVGQPNTEAFF.